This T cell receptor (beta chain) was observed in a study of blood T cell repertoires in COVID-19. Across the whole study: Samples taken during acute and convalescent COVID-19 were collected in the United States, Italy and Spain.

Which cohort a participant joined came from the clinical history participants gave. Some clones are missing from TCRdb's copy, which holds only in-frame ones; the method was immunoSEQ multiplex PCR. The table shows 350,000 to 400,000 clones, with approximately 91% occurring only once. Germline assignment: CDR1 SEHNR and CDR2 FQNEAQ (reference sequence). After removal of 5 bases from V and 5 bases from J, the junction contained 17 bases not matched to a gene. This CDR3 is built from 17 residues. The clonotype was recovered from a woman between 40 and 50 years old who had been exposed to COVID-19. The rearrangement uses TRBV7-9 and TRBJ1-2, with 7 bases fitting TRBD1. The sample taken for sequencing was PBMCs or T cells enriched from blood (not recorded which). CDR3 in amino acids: CASSPIADRVVRYGYTF. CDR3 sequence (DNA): TGTGCCAGCAGCCCGATAGCTGACAGGGTGGTACGGTATGGCTACACCTTC.